This T cell receptor (beta chain) was observed in a study of T cell responses to AZD1222 COVID-19 vaccine. Broader study findings: Close to half of spike-specific TCRs reportedly recognize unmutated variant regions.

The table came from immunoSEQ multiplex PCR; TCRdb's copy has only in-frame clones and leaves some out. Here the sample spans some 120,000 clones, 88% being singletons. Concerning this clone itself: Its antigen is not known.

The TCR originated in an adult in good health. Sequenced here: peripheral blood, sampled on day 0 of AZD1222 vaccination.

CDR3 nucleotide sequence: TGTGCCAGCTCACTAGTAGTGGCAGGGGAAGAAAAACTGTTTTTT. Translating it yields CASSLVVAGEEKLFF. The chain links TRBV18 to TRBJ1-4; possibly TRBD1 for D (6 bases). V was clipped by 4 bases and J by 8 bases, with 17 bases between them. This CDR3 comprises 15 residues. Germline V CDR1 and CDR2: KGHSH, LQKENI.